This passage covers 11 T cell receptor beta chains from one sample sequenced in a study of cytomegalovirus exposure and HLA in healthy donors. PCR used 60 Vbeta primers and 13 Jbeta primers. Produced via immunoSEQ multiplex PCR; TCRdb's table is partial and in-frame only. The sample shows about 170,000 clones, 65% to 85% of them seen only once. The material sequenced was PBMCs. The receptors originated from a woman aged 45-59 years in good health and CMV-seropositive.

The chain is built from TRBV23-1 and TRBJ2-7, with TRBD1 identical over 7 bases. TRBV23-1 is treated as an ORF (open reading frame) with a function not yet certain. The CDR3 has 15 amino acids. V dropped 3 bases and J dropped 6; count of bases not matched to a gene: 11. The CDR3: CASSHPADRVGEQYF. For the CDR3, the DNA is TGCGCCAGCAGTCACCCCGCTGACAGGGTTGGCGAGCAGTACTTC.

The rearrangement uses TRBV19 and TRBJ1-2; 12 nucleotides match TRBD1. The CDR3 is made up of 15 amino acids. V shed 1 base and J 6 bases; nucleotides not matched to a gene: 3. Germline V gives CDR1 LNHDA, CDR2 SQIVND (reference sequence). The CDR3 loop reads CASSIAGTGGDGYTF. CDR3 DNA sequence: TGTGCCAGTAGTATAGCGGGGACAGGGGGCGATGGCTACACCTTC.

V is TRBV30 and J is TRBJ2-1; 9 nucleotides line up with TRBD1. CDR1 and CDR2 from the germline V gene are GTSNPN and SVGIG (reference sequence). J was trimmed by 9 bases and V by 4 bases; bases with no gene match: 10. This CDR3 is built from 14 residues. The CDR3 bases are TGTGCCTGGAATCGAGGGACAGGGACGGGTGAGCAGTTCTTC. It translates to CAWNRGTGTGEQFF.

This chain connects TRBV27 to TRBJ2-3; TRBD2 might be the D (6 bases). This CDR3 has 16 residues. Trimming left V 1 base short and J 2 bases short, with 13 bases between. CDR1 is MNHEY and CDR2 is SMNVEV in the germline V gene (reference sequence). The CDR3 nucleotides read TGTGCCAGCAGTTTATTCGCGACGGACTACACAGATACGCAGTATTTT. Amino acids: CASSLFATDYTDTQYF.

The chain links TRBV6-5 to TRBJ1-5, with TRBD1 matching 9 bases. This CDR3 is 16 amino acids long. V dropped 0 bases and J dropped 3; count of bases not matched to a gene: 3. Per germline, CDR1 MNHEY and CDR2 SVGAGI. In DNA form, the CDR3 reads TGTGCCAGCAGTTACTCGACAGGGGGAGACAATCAGCCCCAGCATTTT. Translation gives CASSYSTGGDNQPQHF.

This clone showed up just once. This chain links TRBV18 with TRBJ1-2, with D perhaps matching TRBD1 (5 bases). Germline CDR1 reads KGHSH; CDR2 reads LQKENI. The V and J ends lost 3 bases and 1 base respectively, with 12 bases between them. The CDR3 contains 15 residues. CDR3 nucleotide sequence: TGTGCCAGCTCACCGGCGACAGCTAGTAACTATGGCTACACCTTC. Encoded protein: CASSPATASNYGYTF.

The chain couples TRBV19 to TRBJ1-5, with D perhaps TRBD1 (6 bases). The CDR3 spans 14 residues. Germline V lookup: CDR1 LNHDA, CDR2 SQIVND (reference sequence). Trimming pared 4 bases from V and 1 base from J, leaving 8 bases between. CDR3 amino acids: CASSNTGSNQPQHF. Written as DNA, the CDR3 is TGTGCCAGTAGTAATACAGGGAGCAATCAGCCCCAGCATTTT.

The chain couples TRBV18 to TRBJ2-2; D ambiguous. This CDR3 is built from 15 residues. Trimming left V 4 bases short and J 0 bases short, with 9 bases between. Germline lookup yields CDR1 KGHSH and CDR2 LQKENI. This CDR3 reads CASSRAGSNTGELFF. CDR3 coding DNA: TGTGCCAGCTCACGGGCAGGTTCGAACACCGGGGAGCTGTTTTTT.

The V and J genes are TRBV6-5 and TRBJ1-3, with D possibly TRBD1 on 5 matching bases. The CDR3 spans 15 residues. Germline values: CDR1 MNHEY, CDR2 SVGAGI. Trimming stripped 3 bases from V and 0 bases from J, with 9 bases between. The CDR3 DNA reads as TGTGCCAGCAGTTATGGCGGGGGCTCTGGAAACACCATATATTTT. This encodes CASSYGGGSGNTIYF.

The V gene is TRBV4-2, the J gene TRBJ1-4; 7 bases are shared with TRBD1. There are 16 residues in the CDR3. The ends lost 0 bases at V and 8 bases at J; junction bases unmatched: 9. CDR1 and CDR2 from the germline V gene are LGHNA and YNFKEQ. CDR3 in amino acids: CASSQDGTGAQEKLFF. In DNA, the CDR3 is TGTGCCAGCAGCCAAGATGGTACAGGGGCCCAGGAAAAACTGTTTTTT.

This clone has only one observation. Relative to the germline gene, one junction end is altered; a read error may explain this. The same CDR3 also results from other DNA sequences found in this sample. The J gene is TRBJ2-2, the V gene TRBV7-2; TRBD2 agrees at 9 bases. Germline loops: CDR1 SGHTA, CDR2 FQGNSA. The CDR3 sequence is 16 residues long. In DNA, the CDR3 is TGTGCCAGCAGCCAGCGGGCGGGGGGGGACACCGGGGAGCTGTTTTTC. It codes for CASSQRAGGDTGELFF.